The text below deals with one T cell receptor beta chain. Its antigen is unidentified. The germline V and J ends were trimmed by 3 bases and 7 bases, with 18 bases remaining between them. Germline-derived CDR1 and CDR2 are SEHNR and FQNEAQ (reference sequence). This CDR3 has 15 residues. TCRdb passed the 5' RACE reads through MiXCR, listing each CDR3 protein once. The table lists roughly 500,000 distinct CDR3 sequences, around 20% of them singletons. The sample belongs to a study of T-cell memory formation after mild COVID-19. Study-level points and caveats: Some responding clones appeared in pre-infection memory, suggesting cross-reactive memory joined. The main location of contracting CD4+ clones was CM and EM, and that of contracting CD8+ clones was EMRA.

The gene calls are TRBV7-9 and TRBJ1-2; D unclear. The sequence was collected from an adult woman who had mild COVID-19 (a few samples of this study predate the infection). Cell type and time point are not known. Sequenced sample: PBMCs or a T cell subset sorted from them (not recorded which). Here the CDR3 reads CASSFDGAYFLGYTF. In nucleotides, the CDR3 is TGTGCCAGCAGCTTCGACGGAGCCTACTTTCTTGGCTACACCTTC.